A selection of T cell receptor beta chains follows, all from one sample in a study of CD8+ T cells in alopecia areata. Using immunoSEQ multiplex PCR, the repertoire was profiled, and TCRdb retains in-frame clones only, with some absent. This table has hundreds of thousands of clones, more than 60% appearing once. The sample was CD4+ T cells sorted from blood, taken at roughly week 45, from a patient treated with tofacitinib. These receptors originate from a human donor with alopecia areata. The CDR3 runs from the conserved cysteine through the conserved F or W. The order of the fields is CDR3 DNA, CDR3 protein, J gene, clone size, D gene, V gene. The D gene is left open where the match is weak. The size field is filled for only some rows; it gives once, few, many or a size class.

CDR3 DNA: TGTGCCCGCAGTGACGGGGGGGGTTGGATAACTGAAGCTTTCTTT
CDR3 protein: CARSDGGGWITEAFF
J gene: TRBJ1-1
clone size: NA
D gene: NA
V gene: TRBV6-6

CDR3 DNA: TGCGCCAGCAGCTTTGGCCAGATCTACGAGCAGTACTTC
CDR3 protein: CASSFGQIYEQYF
J gene: TRBJ2-7
clone size: NA
D gene: NA
V gene: TRBV5-1

CDR3 DNA: TGTGCCTGGATCCCTATTCTAGGCACAGATACGCAGTATTTT
CDR3 protein: CAWIPILGTDTQYF
J gene: TRBJ2-3
clone size: NA
D gene: NA
V gene: TRBV30

CDR3 DNA: TGTGCCTCCACATCGGGACAGGACTTCGGGACCCAGTACTTC
CDR3 protein: CASTSGQDFGTQYF
J gene: TRBJ2-5
clone size: NA
D gene: TRBD1
V gene: TRBV30

CDR3 DNA: TGTGCCAGCAGTGACCATCTGGAGGGCGAGCAGTACTTC
CDR3 protein: CASSDHLEGEQYF
J gene: TRBJ2-7
clone size: NA
D gene: NA
V gene: TRBV6-1

CDR3 DNA: TGCGCCAGCAGCCAAGAAGCAGGGGCGGGGAACACTGAAGCTTTCTTT
CDR3 protein: CASSQEAGAGNTEAFF
J gene: TRBJ1-1
clone size: few
D gene: NA
V gene: TRBV4-3

CDR3 DNA: TGCGCCAGCAGCTTACTTCTAGGGCAAACAGATACGCAGTATTTT
CDR3 protein: CASSLLLGQTDTQYF
J gene: TRBJ2-3
clone size: NA
D gene: NA
V gene: TRBV5-1

CDR3 DNA: TGTGCCAGCAGCGACAGGGGTCGTACAGATACGCAGTATTTT
CDR3 protein: CASSDRGRTDTQYF
J gene: TRBJ2-3
clone size: NA
D gene: TRBD1
V gene: TRBV7-2

CDR3 DNA: TGCGCCAGCAGCCCCGAAGGGTACAGGGCGAACACCGGGGAGCTGTTTTTT
CDR3 protein: CASSPEGYRANTGELFF
J gene: TRBJ2-2
clone size: NA
D gene: NA
V gene: TRBV5-1

CDR3 DNA: TGTGCCAGTAGCCCTTTGGACGGAGGCGGCTACACCTTC
CDR3 protein: CASSPLDGGGYTF
J gene: TRBJ1-2
clone size: NA
D gene: NA
V gene: TRBV19

CDR3 DNA: TGCGCCAGCAGCGGAAGGGGCGACGAAGCTTTCTTT
CDR3 protein: CASSGRGDEAFF
J gene: TRBJ1-1
clone size: NA
D gene: NA
V gene: TRBV5-1

CDR3 DNA: TGTGCCAGCAAAAGTCAAGAGACCCAGTACTTC
CDR3 protein: CASKSQETQYF
J gene: TRBJ2-5
clone size: few
D gene: NA
V gene: TRBV2

CDR3 DNA: TGTGCCTGGAGTGTCAGGTCTAGCACGGGGAATGAGCAGTTCTTC
CDR3 protein: CAWSVRSSTGNEQFF
J gene: TRBJ2-1
clone size: NA
D gene: NA
V gene: TRBV30

CDR3 DNA: TGTGCCTGGAGTCGCCGCTCCGGGACGGGTAATGAAAAACTGTTTTTT
CDR3 protein: CAWSRRSGTGNEKLFF
J gene: TRBJ1-4
clone size: NA
D gene: NA
V gene: TRBV30

CDR3 DNA: TGTGCCAGTAGTATAGTCGGCAGGTCCTACGAGCAGTACTTC
CDR3 protein: CASSIVGRSYEQYF
J gene: TRBJ2-7
clone size: NA
D gene: NA
V gene: TRBV19

CDR3 DNA: TGCGCCAGCAGCCAAGAGGGACTAGCGGGAGGAGAGACCCAGTACTTC
CDR3 protein: CASSQEGLAGGETQYF
J gene: TRBJ2-5
clone size: few
D gene: TRBD2
V gene: TRBV4-3

CDR3 DNA: TGCAGCGTTGGCAGGGATAGCAATCAGCCCCAGCATTTT
CDR3 protein: CSVGRDSNQPQHF
J gene: TRBJ1-5
clone size: once
D gene: NA
V gene: TRBV29-1

CDR3 DNA: TGTGCCAGTACCGAACAAACGGGTTCGGCACCCCTCCACTTT
CDR3 protein: CASTEQTGSAPLHF
J gene: TRBJ1-6
clone size: NA
D gene: NA
V gene: TRBV19

CDR3 DNA: TGTGCCAGCAGGACGGGGCAGTACTATGGCTACACCTTC
CDR3 protein: CASRTGQYYGYTF
J gene: TRBJ1-2
clone size: NA
D gene: NA
V gene: TRBV6-1

CDR3 DNA: TGTGCCTGGAGTTGGGCCACTGAAGCTTTCTTT
CDR3 protein: CAWSWATEAFF
J gene: TRBJ1-1
clone size: NA
D gene: NA
V gene: TRBV30

CDR3 DNA: TGTGCCAGCAGTGCCTTGGACCTAAGGAGCACAGATACGCAGTATTTT
CDR3 protein: CASSALDLRSTDTQYF
J gene: TRBJ2-3
clone size: NA
D gene: NA
V gene: TRBV27

CDR3 DNA: TGCGCCAGCAGCCCACCAATCGGGGGCGACAATGAGCAGTTCTTC
CDR3 protein: CASSPPIGGDNEQFF
J gene: TRBJ2-1
clone size: NA
D gene: NA
V gene: TRBV5-1

CDR3 DNA: TGTGCCAGCAGCCCTAACGACCCTTTACGGACCTACGAGCAGTACTTC
CDR3 protein: CASSPNDPLRTYEQYF
J gene: TRBJ2-7
clone size: few
D gene: NA
V gene: TRBV7-8

CDR3 DNA: TGTGCCAGCAGTTTGACTAATACCACCACAGATACGCAGTATTTT
CDR3 protein: CASSLTNTTTDTQYF
J gene: TRBJ2-3
clone size: NA
D gene: NA
V gene: TRBV28

CDR3 DNA: TGTGCCAGCAGCTCTCTGGACAGGATTCAGTACTTC
CDR3 protein: CASSSLDRIQYF
J gene: TRBJ2-7
clone size: few
D gene: TRBD1
V gene: TRBV7-2

CDR3 DNA: TGTGCCTGGAGTGAGATCGCAGTGAGCACTGAAGCTTTCTTT
CDR3 protein: CAWSEIAVSTEAFF
J gene: TRBJ1-1
clone size: NA
D gene: NA
V gene: TRBV30

CDR3 DNA: TGCAGCGTTGTTCAGGGAGACACTGAAGCTTTCTTT
CDR3 protein: CSVVQGDTEAFF
J gene: TRBJ1-1
clone size: few
D gene: NA
V gene: TRBV29-1

CDR3 DNA: TGTGCCAGCAGCCTCAGACGTGACCTAGCGACAGATACGCAGTATTTT
CDR3 protein: CASSLRRDLATDTQYF
J gene: TRBJ2-3
clone size: few
D gene: NA
V gene: TRBV4-2

CDR3 DNA: TGCGCCAGCAGCTTGGCACAGTTTACGGAGCAGTTCTTC
CDR3 protein: CASSLAQFTEQFF
J gene: TRBJ2-1
clone size: NA
D gene: NA
V gene: TRBV5-1

CDR3 DNA: TGTGCCAGCAGCCCGAATTGGAACACTGAAGCTTTCTTT
CDR3 protein: CASSPNWNTEAFF
J gene: TRBJ1-1
clone size: NA
D gene: NA
V gene: TRBV14

CDR3 DNA: TGCAGCGTTGCGTCAGGGCGGCTCGGCGAGACCTACAATGAGCAGTTCTTC
CDR3 protein: CSVASGRLGETYNEQFF
J gene: TRBJ2-1
clone size: NA
D gene: NA
V gene: TRBV29-1

CDR3 DNA: TGTGCCAGCAGCCGACGGTCGGGGGGTGGTACAGATACGCAGTATTTT
CDR3 protein: CASSRRSGGGTDTQYF
J gene: TRBJ2-3
clone size: few
D gene: TRBD2
V gene: TRBV7-2

CDR3 DNA: TGTGCCAGCAGTGAATGGGCTGGCAATCAGCCCCAGCATTTT
CDR3 protein: CASSEWAGNQPQHF
J gene: TRBJ1-5
clone size: NA
D gene: NA
V gene: TRBV25-1

CDR3 DNA: TGCAGCGTTAGGAACACTGAAGCTTTCTTT
CDR3 protein: CSVRNTEAFF
J gene: TRBJ1-1
clone size: NA
D gene: NA
V gene: TRBV29-1

CDR3 DNA: TGTGCCTGGAGTGTACAGGGAGCTGAAGCTTTCTTT
CDR3 protein: CAWSVQGAEAFF
J gene: TRBJ1-1
clone size: NA
D gene: NA
V gene: TRBV30

CDR3 DNA: TGTGCCAGCAGTGTGGGGGGACGTACAGATACGCAGTATTTT
CDR3 protein: CASSVGGRTDTQYF
J gene: TRBJ2-3
clone size: few
D gene: NA
V gene: TRBV2

CDR3 DNA: TGCAGCGTCGCACAGGGGGCCGATCAGCCCCAGCATTTT
CDR3 protein: CSVAQGADQPQHF
J gene: TRBJ1-5
clone size: few
D gene: TRBD1
V gene: TRBV29-1

CDR3 DNA: TGTGCCAGCAGTTTTGGGCAGGTGAACAATGAGCAGTTCTTC
CDR3 protein: CASSFGQVNNEQFF
J gene: TRBJ2-1
clone size: NA
D gene: NA
V gene: TRBV28

CDR3 DNA: TGTGCCAGCAACCCCTTAGGGGGCACCGGGGAGCTGTTTTTT
CDR3 protein: CASNPLGGTGELFF
J gene: TRBJ2-2
clone size: NA
D gene: NA
V gene: TRBV6-6

CDR3 DNA: TGCAGCGTTGATGTCAGACATACGGCGTTGGATGAGCAGTTCTTC
CDR3 protein: CSVDVRHTALDEQFF
J gene: TRBJ2-1
clone size: NA
D gene: NA
V gene: TRBV29-1

CDR3 DNA: TGTGCCAGCAGCTTAGTGGCCCAGAACACTGAAGCTTTCTTT
CDR3 protein: CASSLVAQNTEAFF
J gene: TRBJ1-1
clone size: NA
D gene: NA
V gene: TRBV7-2

CDR3 DNA: TGTGCCAGCAATGCCGGAACTTCGGGTAGCTCACCCCTCCACTTT
CDR3 protein: CASNAGTSGSSPLHF
J gene: TRBJ1-6
clone size: few
D gene: NA
V gene: TRBV6-5

CDR3 DNA: TGTGCCAGCAGCTTAGAATTCGGGAGATTCAATGAGCAGTTCTTC
CDR3 protein: CASSLEFGRFNEQFF
J gene: TRBJ2-1
clone size: few
D gene: NA
V gene: TRBV7-2

CDR3 DNA: TGCGCCAGCAGCCAATTTCCGTGGGGGAGCACCGGGGAGCTGTTTTTT
CDR3 protein: CASSQFPWGSTGELFF
J gene: TRBJ2-2
clone size: NA
D gene: NA
V gene: TRBV4-3

CDR3 DNA: TGCAGCGTGGGGGACAGGGCTGAGCAGTTCTTC
CDR3 protein: CSVGDRAEQFF
J gene: TRBJ2-1
clone size: NA
D gene: TRBD1
V gene: TRBV29-1

CDR3 DNA: TGTGCCAGCAGTGCCGTGACAGGCCGTGGGAGCAATCAGCCCCAGCATTTT
CDR3 protein: CASSAVTGRGSNQPQHF
J gene: TRBJ1-5
clone size: few
D gene: NA
V gene: TRBV6-1

CDR3 DNA: TGTGCCAGCAGCTTAGGGCGCGATTTCTACGAGCAGTACTTC
CDR3 protein: CASSLGRDFYEQYF
J gene: TRBJ2-7
clone size: NA
D gene: NA
V gene: TRBV7-9

CDR3 DNA: TGTGCCAGCAGTTACTCTGACAGGGGTGAAGGGGCTTTCTTT
CDR3 protein: CASSYSDRGEGAFF
J gene: TRBJ1-1
clone size: NA
D gene: TRBD1
V gene: TRBV6-5

CDR3 DNA: TGTGCCAGCAGTCTTCAAAATATGAACACTGAAGCTTTCTTT
CDR3 protein: CASSLQNMNTEAFF
J gene: TRBJ1-1
clone size: NA
D gene: NA
V gene: TRBV6-6

CDR3 DNA: TGTGCCTGGAGTGTAGGCCGACAGGGATGGGGTGAAAAACTGTTTTTT
CDR3 protein: CAWSVGRQGWGEKLFF
J gene: TRBJ1-4
clone size: NA
D gene: TRBD1
V gene: TRBV30

CDR3 DNA: TGTGCCAGCATCGGGACTAGCGGGGGTAACGAGCAGTACTTC
CDR3 protein: CASIGTSGGNEQYF
J gene: TRBJ2-7
clone size: NA
D gene: TRBD2
V gene: TRBV5-6

CDR3 DNA: TGTGCCAGCAGCTTAGCGGTGCAGTCTAATACGCAGTATTTT
CDR3 protein: CASSLAVQSNTQYF
J gene: TRBJ2-3
clone size: NA
D gene: NA
V gene: TRBV7-2

CDR3 DNA: TGTGCCAGCAGCTCTCTGGTGGGCTCACCCCTCCACTTT
CDR3 protein: CASSSLVGSPLHF
J gene: TRBJ1-6
clone size: once
D gene: NA
V gene: TRBV7-9

CDR3 DNA: TGCGCCAGCAGCTTGGACAGGGGAAATTCACCCCTCCACTTT
CDR3 protein: CASSLDRGNSPLHF
J gene: TRBJ1-6
clone size: NA
D gene: TRBD1
V gene: TRBV5-1